The T cell receptor (beta chain) described here comes from a study of control samples from healthy donors and cancer patients. Clones were read by immunoSEQ multiplex PCR, and TCRdb kept only the in-frame ones, dropping some. In the table there are roughly 170,000 clones, around 93% of which are singletons. Germline lookup yields CDR1 SGDLS and CDR2 YYNGEE. CDR3 length equals 14 residues. The V end was cut by 7 bases, the J end by 4 bases, with 12 bases between. The rearrangement joins TRBV9 to TRBJ1-6; perhaps TRBD1 as D (5 bases). The sequence derives from a man aged 18 to 29 in good health. The specimen was blood. This chain's CDR3 is CASGTGGYNSPLHF. For the CDR3, the DNA is TGTGCCAGCGGCACAGGCGGTTATAATTCACCCCTCCACTTT.